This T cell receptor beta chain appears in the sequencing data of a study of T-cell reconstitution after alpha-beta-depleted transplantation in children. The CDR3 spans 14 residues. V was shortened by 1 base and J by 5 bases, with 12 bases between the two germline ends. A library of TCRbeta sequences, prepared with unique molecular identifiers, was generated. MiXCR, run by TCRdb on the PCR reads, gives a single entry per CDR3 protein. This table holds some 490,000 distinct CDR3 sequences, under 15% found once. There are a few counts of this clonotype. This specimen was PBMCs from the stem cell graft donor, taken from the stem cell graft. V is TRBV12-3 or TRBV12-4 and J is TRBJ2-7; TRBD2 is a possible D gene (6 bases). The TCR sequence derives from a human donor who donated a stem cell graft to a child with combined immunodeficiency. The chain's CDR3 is CASSLVEGRNEQYF. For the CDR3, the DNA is TGTGCCAGCAGTTTAGTGGAGGGGAGGAACGAGCAGTACTTC.